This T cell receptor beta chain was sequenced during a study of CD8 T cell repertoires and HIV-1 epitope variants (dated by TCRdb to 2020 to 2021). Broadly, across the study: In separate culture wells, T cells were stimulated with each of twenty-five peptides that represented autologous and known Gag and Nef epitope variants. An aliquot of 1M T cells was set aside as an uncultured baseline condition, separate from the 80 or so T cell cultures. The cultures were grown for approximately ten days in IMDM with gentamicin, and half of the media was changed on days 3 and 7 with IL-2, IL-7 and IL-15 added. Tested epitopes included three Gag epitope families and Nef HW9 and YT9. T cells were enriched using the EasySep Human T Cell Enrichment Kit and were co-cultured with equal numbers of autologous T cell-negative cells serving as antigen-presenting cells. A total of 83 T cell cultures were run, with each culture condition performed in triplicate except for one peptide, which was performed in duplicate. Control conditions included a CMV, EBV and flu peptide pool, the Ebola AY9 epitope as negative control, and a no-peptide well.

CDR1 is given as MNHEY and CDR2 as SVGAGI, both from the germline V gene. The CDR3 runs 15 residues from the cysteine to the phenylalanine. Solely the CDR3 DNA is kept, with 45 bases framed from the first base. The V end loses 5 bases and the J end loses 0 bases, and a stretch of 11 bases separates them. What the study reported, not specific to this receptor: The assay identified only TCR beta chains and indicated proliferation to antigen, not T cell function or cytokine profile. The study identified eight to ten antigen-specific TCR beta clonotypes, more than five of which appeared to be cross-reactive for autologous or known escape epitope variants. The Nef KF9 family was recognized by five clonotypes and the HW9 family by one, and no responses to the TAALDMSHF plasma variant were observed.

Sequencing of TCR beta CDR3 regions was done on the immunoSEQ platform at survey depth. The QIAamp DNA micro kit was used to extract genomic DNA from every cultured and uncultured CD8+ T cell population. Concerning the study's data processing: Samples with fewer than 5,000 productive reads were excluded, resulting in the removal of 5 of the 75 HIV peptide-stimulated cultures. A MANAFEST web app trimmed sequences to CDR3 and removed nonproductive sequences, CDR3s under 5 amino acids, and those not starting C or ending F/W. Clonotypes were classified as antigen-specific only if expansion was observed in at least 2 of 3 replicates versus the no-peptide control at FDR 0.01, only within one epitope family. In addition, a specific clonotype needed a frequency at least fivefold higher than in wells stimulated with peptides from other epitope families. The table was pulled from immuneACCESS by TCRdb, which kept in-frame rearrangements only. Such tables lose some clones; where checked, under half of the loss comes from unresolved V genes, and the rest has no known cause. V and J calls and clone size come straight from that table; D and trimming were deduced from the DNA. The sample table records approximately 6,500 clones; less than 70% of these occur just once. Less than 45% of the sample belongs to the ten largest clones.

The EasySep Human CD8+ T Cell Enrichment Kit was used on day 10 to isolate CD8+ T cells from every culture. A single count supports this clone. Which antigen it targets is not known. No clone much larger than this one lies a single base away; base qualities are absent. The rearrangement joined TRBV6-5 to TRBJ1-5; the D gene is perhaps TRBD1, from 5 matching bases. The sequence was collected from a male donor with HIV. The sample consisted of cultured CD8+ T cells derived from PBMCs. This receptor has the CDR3 CASSPGLYSNQPQHF. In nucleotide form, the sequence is TGTGCCAGCAGTCCGGGACTCTATAGCAATCAGCCCCAGCATTTT.